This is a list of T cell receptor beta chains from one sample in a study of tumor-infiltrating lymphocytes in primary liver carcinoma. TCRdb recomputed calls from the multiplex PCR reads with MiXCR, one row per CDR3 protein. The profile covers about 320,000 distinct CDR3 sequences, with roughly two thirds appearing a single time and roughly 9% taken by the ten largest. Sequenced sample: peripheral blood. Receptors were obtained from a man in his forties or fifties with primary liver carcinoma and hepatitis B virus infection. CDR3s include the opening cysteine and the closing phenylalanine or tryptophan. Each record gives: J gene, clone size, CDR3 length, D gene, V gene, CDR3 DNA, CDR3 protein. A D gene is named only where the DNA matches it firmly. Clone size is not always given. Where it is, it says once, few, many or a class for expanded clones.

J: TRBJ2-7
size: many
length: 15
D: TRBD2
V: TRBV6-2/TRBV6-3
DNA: TGTGCCAGCAGTAAACTAGCGGGAAGGTCCTACGAGCAGTACTTC
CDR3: CASSKLAGRSYEQYF

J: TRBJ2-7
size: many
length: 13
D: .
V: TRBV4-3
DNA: TGCGCCAGCAGCCCGCGCCTTCTCGAGGAGCAGTACTTC
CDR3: CASSPRLLEEQYF

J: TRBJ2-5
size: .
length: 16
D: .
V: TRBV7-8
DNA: TGTGCCAGCAGCTCCTTCGGACAGGGCGGGGGAGAGACCCAGTACTTC
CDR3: CASSSFGQGGGETQYF

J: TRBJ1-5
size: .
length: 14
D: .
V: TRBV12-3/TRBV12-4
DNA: TGTGCCAGCAGTTTACGGGACAACAATCAGCCCCAGCATTTT
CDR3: CASSLRDNNQPQHF

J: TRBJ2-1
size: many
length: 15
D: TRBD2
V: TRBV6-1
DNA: TGTGCCAGCAGGACACTAGCGGGGTACTACAATGAGCAGTTCTTC
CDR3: CASRTLAGYYNEQFF

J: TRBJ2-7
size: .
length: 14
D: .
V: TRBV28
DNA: TGTGCCAGCAACCTGGCGGGGTCATCCGGGGAGCAGTACTTC
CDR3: CASNLAGSSGEQYF

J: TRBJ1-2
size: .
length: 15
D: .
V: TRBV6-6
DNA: TGTTCCAGCTGTCGTGGAATGGGCACTCAGTATGGTTACACCTTC
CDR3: CSSCRGMGTQYGYTF

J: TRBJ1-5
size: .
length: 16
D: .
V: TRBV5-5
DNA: TGTGCCAGCAGCTCGGGGATAGGGTCCCTTAATCAGCCCCAGCATTTT
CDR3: CASSSGIGSLNQPQHF

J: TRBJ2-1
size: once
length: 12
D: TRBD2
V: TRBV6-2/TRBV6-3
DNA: TGTGCCAGCGTTTGGTGGGAGGGTGAGCAGTTCTTC
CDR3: CASVWWEGEQFF

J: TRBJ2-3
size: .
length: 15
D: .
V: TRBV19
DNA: TGTGCTAGTAGTATACGGCGGGACCGCCCGGGGACGCAGTATTTT
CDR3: CASSIRRDRPGTQYF

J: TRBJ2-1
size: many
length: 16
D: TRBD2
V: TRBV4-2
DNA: TGTGCCAGCAGCCAAGATATGGCGGGAGTGGGAAATGAGCAGTTCTTC
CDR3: CASSQDMAGVGNEQFF

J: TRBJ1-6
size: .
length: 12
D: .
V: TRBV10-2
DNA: TGCGCCAGCACTCGTCCCAATTCACCCCTCCACTTT
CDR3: CASTRPNSPLHF

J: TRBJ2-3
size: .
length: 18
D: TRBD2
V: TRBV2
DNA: TGTGCCAGCAGTCATGGAGGGCAGCGGGACCCAAGCACAGATACGCAGTATTTT
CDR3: CASSHGGQRDPSTDTQYF

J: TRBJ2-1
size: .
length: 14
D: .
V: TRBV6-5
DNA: TGTGCCAGCAGCCCACGGCCCAGCTTTGCTGAGCAGTTCTTC
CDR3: CASSPRPSFAEQFF

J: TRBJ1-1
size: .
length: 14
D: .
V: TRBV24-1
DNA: TGTGCCGCCAGCGCGGGGACCTGGGGCACTGAAGCTTTCTTT
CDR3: CAASAGTWGTEAFF

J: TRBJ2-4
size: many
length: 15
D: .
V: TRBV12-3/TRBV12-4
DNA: TGTGCCAGCAGTCTCAAACACGGAGCCAAAAACATTCAGTACTTC
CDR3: CASSLKHGAKNIQYF

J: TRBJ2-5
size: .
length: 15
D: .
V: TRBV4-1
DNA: TGCGCCAGCAGCCAAGATACCTTGAGGGGGGAGACCCAGTACTTC
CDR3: CASSQDTLRGETQYF

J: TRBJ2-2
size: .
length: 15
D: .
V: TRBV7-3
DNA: TGTGCCAGCACTGGCCGGCAGGGGAACACCGGGGAGCTGTTTTTT
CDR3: CASTGRQGNTGELFF

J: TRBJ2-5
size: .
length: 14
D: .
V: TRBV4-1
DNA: TGCGCCAGCAACCAAGAAGGGAGACCGGGGGTCCAGTACTTC
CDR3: CASNQEGRPGVQYF

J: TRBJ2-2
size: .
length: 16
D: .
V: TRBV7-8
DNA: TGTGCCAGCAGCCCCGTGGCAGGGACGGACACCGGGGAGCTGTTTTTT
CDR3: CASSPVAGTDTGELFF

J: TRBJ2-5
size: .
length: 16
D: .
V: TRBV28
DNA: TGTGCCAGACTAATCACCTACGGGGGCAGGGAGGAGACCCAGTACTTC
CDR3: CARLITYGGREETQYF

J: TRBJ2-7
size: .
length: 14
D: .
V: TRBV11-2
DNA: TGTGCCAGCAGTTTATCTGGTACAGGGTTCGTGCAGTACTTC
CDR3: CASSLSGTGFVQYF

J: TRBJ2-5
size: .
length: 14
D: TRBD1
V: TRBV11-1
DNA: TGTGCCAGCAGCCCCATAGGGGGCGTAGAGGCCCAGTACTTC
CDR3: CASSPIGGVEAQYF

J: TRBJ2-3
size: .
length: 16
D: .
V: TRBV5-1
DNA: TGCGCCAGCAGTCGGGATCGCGTGCCTGACACAGATACGCAGTATTTT
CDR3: CASSRDRVPDTDTQYF

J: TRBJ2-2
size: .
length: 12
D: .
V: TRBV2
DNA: TGTGCCAGCGGAGTGAACACCGGGGAGCTGTTTTTT
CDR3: CASGVNTGELFF

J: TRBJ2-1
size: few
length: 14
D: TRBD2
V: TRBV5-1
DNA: TGCGCCAGCAGCTTGCGCGGGAGAAGGAATGAGCAGTTCTTC
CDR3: CASSLRGRRNEQFF

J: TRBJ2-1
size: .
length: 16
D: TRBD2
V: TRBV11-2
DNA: TGTGCCAGCATCGGGACTAGCGACGGGTCCTACAATGAGCAGTTCTTC
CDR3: CASIGTSDGSYNEQFF

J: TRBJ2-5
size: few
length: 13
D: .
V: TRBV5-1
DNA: TGCGCCAGCAGCTTGACCCCCCAAGAGACCCAGTACTTC
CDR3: CASSLTPQETQYF

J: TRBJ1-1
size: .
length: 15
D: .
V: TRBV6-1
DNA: TGTGCCAGCAGTGTTGGAGATGGGGTGAACACTGAAGCTTTATTT
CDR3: CASSVGDGVNTEALF

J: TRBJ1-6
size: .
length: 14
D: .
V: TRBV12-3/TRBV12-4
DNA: TGTGCCGGCAGTGTGACAGTTCTTAATTCACCCCTCCACTTT
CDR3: CAGSVTVLNSPLHF

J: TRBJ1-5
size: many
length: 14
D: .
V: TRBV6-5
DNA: TGTGCCAGCAGTTACGGCCGGGGAAGTCAGCCCCAGCATTTT
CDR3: CASSYGRGSQPQHF

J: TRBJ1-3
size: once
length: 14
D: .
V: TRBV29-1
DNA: TGCAGCGTTGAAGGTACGGCGCCTGGAAACATCATATATTTT
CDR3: CSVEGTAPGNIIYF

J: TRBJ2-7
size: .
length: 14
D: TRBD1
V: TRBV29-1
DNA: TGCAGCGTTACCTGGACAGGGGTCTTCTACGAGCAGTATTTC
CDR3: CSVTWTGVFYEQYF

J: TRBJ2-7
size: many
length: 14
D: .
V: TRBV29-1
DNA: TGCAGCGTTGGTAAGGACCCCAGCTCCTACGAGCAGTACTTC
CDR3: CSVGKDPSSYEQYF

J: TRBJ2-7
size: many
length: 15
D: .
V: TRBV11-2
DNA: TGTGCCGGCAGCTTAGTCCGGCTAGCGACATACGAGCAGTACTTC
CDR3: CAGSLVRLATYEQYF

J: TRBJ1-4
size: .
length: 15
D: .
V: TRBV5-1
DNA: TGCGCCAGCAGCTCCACGAGGAACACCGGGGAAAAACTGTTTTTT
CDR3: CASSSTRNTGEKLFF

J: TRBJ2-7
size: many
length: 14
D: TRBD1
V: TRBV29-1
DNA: TGCAGCGTGCTCGTGACAGGGGGAACCTACGAGCAGTACTTC
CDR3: CSVLVTGGTYEQYF

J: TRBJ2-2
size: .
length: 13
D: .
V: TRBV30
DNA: TGTGCCTGGAGTGGCCAGGGCACCGGGGAGCTGTTTTTT
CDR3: CAWSGQGTGELFF

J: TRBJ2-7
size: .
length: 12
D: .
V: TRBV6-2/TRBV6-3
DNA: TGTGCCAGCAGCACCATACCAGGTGTGCAGTACTTC
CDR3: CASSTIPGVQYF

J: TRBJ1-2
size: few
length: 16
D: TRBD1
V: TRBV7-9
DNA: TGTGCCAGCAGCTCCGGACAGGGCCTTCTTAACTATGGCTACACCTTC
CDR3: CASSSGQGLLNYGYTF

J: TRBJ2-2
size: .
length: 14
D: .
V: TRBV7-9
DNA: TGTGCCAGCAGCTCTTACAGGGTACTCGGGGAGCTGTTTTTT
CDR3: CASSSYRVLGELFF

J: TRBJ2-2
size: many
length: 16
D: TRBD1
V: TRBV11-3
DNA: TGTGCCAGCAGTCCCGCAGGGGGTCCGTTCATCGGGGAGCTGTTTTTT
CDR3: CASSPAGGPFIGELFF

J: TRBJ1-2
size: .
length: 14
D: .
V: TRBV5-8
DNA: TGTGCCAGCACCCCCATTGGACCCCGGGATGGCTACACCTTC
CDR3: CASTPIGPRDGYTF

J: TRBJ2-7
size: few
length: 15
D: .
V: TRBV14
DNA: TGTGCCAGCAGCCAAGATCCGGGGAACCCCTACGAGCAGTACTTC
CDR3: CASSQDPGNPYEQYF

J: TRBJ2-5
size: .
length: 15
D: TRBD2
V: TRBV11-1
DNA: TGTGCCAGTAGCTTAGCATTAGCGGGAGCGGAGACCCGGTACTTC
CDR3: CASSLALAGAETRYF

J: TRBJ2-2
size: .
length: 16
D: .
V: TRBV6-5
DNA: TGTGTCAGCAGTTCTCAAGGGGTCTCCGTCACCGGGGAGCTGTTTTTT
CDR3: CVSSSQGVSVTGELFF

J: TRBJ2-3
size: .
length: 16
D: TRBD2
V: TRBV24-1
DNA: TGTGCCACCAGTGATCGACTAGCGGGAAGCACAGATACGCAGTATTTT
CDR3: CATSDRLAGSTDTQYF

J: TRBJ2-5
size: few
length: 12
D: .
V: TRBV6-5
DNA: TGTGCCAGCAGTTACTCCGGGGAGGCCCAGTACTTC
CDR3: CASSYSGEAQYF

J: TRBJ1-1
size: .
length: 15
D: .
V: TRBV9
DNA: TGTGCCAGCAGCGTAGGTCCCCGGGCTGGGACTGAAGCTTTCTTT
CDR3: CASSVGPRAGTEAFF

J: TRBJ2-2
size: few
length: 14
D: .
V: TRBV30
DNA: TGTGCCTGGAGCGCGGCCGCAAACACCGGGGAGCTGTCTTTT
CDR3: CAWSAAANTGELSF

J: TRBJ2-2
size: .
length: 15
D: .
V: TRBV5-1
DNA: TGCGCCAGCAGCTTTGGAGGAACGAACATCGGGGAGCTGTTTTTT
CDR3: CASSFGGTNIGELFF

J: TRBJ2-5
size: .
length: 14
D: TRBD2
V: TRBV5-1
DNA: TGCGCCAGGAGCTTGGGAGGGGCCCAAGAGACCCAGTACTTC
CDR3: CARSLGGAQETQYF

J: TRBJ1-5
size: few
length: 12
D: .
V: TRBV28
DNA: TGTGCCAGCTTCTCCTTAAATCAGCCCCAGCATTTT
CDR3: CASFSLNQPQHF

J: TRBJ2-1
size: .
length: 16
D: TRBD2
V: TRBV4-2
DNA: TGTGCCAGCAGCCCCCTTAAGACTAGCGGCTACAATGAACAGTTCTTC
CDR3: CASSPLKTSGYNEQFF